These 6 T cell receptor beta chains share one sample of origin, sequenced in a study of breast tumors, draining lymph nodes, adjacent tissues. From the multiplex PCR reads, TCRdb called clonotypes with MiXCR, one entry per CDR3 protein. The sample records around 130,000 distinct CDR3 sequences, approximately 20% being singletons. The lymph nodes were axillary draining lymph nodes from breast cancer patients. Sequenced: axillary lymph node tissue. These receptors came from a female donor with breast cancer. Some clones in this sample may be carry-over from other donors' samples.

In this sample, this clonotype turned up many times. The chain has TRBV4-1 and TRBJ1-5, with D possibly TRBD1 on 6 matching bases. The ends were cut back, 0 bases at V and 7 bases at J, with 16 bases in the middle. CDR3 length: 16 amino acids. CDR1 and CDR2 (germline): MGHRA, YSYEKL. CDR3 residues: CASSQDENTGRQPQHF. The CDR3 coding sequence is TGCGCCAGCAGCCAAGATGAGAATACAGGGCGACAGCCCCAGCATTTT.

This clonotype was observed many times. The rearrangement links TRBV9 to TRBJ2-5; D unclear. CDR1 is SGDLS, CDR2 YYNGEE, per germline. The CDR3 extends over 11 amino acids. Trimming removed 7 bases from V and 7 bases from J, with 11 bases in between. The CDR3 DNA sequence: TGTGCCAGCGCCCCATCCCCGACCCAGTACTTC. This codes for CASAPSPTQYF.

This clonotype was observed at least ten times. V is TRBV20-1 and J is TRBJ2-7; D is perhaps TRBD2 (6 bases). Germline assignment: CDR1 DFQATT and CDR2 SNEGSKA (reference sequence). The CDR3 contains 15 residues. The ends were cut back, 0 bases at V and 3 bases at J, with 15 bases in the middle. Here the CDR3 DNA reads TGCAGTGCTAGAGACGGAGCCATGGGGGGCTACGAGCAGTACTTC. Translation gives CSARDGAMGGYEQYF.

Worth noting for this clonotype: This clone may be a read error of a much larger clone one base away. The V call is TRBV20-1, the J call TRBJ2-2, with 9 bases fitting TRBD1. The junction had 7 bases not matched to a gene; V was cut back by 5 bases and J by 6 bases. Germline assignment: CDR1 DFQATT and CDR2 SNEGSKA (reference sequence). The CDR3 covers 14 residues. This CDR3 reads CSASGTGRSGELFF. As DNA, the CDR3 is TGCAGTGCTTCGGGGACAGGGAGGTCCGGGGAGCTGTTTTTT.

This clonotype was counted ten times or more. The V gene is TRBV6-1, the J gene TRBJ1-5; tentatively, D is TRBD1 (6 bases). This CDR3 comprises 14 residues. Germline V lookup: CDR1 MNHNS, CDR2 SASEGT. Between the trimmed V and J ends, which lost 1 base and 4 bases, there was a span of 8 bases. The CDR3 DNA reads TGTGCCAGCAGTGAAGGGGACACAAATCAGCCCCAGCATTTT. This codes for CASSEGDTNQPQHF.

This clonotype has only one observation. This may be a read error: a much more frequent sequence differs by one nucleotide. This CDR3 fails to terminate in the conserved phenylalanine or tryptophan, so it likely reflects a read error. In DNA, the CDR3 is TGTGCCAGCAGACCCGGACAGGGAAACACCGGGGAGCTGTTTTCT. It translates to CASRPGQGNTGELFS. This chain links TRBV6-6 with TRBJ2-2, with TRBD1 matching over 8 bases. Germline CDR1 is MNHNY and CDR2 is SVGAGI (reference sequence). V was pared by 6 bases and J by 2 bases, with 5 bases of the junction left unmatched. The CDR3 is 15 amino acids.